The 27 T cell receptor beta chains listed next were all sequenced from one sample in a study of blood T cell repertoires in COVID-19. Method: immunoSEQ multiplex PCR; TCRdb's copy keeps in-frame clones and lacks some. The table lists fewer than 350,000 clones, around 87% of them singletons. Input material: peripheral blood. These receptors all come from a woman aged 45-65 years who had recovered from COVID-19.

This chain joins TRBV7-3 and TRBJ2-1; 9 nucleotides line up with TRBD2. Germline assignment: CDR1 SGHTA and CDR2 FQGTGA. Trimming at V came to 5 bases and at J to 4 bases, leaving 6 bases not matched to a gene. This CDR3 has 15 residues. CDR3 in amino acids: CASSPRLADYNEQFF. Here the CDR3 DNA reads TGTGCCAGCAGCCCCCGACTAGCGGATTACAATGAGCAGTTCTTC.

The V call is TRBV15, the J call TRBJ2-7; D not certain. The CDR3 loop spans 15 amino acids. CDR1 is LNHNV, CDR2 YYDKDF, per germline (reference sequence). Trimming cost V 0 bases and J 1 base, with 10 bases left between them. CDR3 DNA: TGTGCCACCAGCAGAGATCCAGTGTTTTCCTACGAGCAGTACTTC. It translates to CATSRDPVFSYEQYF.

The chain recombines TRBV28 with TRBJ2-1; the D gene is possibly TRBD2 (6 bases). CDR3 length: 15 amino acids. Germline lookup yields CDR1 MDHEN and CDR2 SYDVKM. The V gene lost 11 bases and the J gene lost 4 bases, with 21 bases spanning the gap. The CDR3 loop reads CAARVPTRQYNEQFF. In nucleotides, the CDR3 is TGTGCCGCTCGTGTTCCGACTAGGCAGTACAATGAGCAGTTCTTC. The variable domain in full, with the rest retrieved from reference TRBV28 and TRBJ2-1, is DVKVTQSSRYLVKRTGEKVFLECVQDMDHENMFWYRQDPGLGLRLIYFSYDVKMKEKGDIPEGYSVSREKKERFSLILESASTNQTSMYLCAARVPTRQYNEQFFGPGTRLTVL.

This clone occurred once. This CDR3 is CASSQPSGRADTQYF. CDR3 bases: TGTGCCAGCAGCCAACCTAGCGGGAGGGCAGATACGCAGTATTTT. The rearrangement uses TRBV11-2 and TRBJ2-3, with TRBD2 matching over 12 bases. Germline lookup yields CDR1 SGHAT and CDR2 FQNNGV. The CDR3 has 15 amino acids. J was trimmed by 4 bases and V by 5 bases; bases with no gene match: 4.

The V and J genes are TRBV6-5 and TRBJ1-2, with D possibly TRBD1 on 6 matching bases. Germline V CDR1 and CDR2: MNHEY, SVGAGI. Trimming pared 5 bases from V and 4 bases from J, leaving 11 bases between. CDR3 length: 13 residues. In DNA form, the CDR3 reads TGTGCCAGCAGTCCAGGGGCGAGCTATGGCTACACCTTC. Amino acids: CASSPGASYGYTF.

The rearrangement uses TRBV11-2 and TRBJ2-6, with D unresolved. V shed 5 bases and J shed 1 base, with 3 bases lying between them. Germline V gene data show CDR1 as SGHAT and CDR2 as FQNNGV. The CDR3 contains 13 residues. The CDR3 is CASSPSGANVLTF. CDR3 DNA: TGTGCCAGCAGCCCTTCTGGGGCCAACGTCCTGACTTTC.

The rearrangement uses TRBV6-2 or TRBV6-3 and TRBJ1-5; weak D call: TRBD1 (5 bases). CDR3 length: 16 residues. V dropped 5 bases and J dropped 3 bases, with 17 bases sitting between them. CDR1 and CDR2 from the germline V gene are MNHEY and SVGEGT. The CDR3 DNA sequence: TGTGCCAGCAGTCCCTCGGGGGACGGATACAATCAGCCCCAGCATTTT. Residues: CASSPSGDGYNQPQHF.

J is TRBJ2-7 and V is TRBV7-2; TRBD1 matches 12 bases. Germline V gene sequence: CDR1 SGHTA, CDR2 FQGNSA. The CDR3 loop spans 15 amino acids. V gave up 0 bases and J gave up 4 bases; unmatched junction bases: 1. The CDR3 DNA reads as TGTGCCAGCAGCTTAGCGGGACAGGGGGCTTACGAGCAGTACTTC. As protein: CASSLAGQGAYEQYF.

This sequence joins TRBV30 and TRBJ2-2; 8 bases agree with TRBD2. CDR1 is GTSNPN, CDR2 SVGIG, per germline (reference sequence). The CDR3 contains 14 residues. J was trimmed by 4 bases and V by 7 bases; bases with no gene match: 8. The CDR3, as DNA: TGTGCCTCCCCGGGACTAGAAGTCACCGGGGAGCTGTTTTTT. This codes for CASPGLEVTGELFF.

The gene calls are TRBV2 and TRBJ1-1; D ambiguous. This CDR3 comprises 14 residues. Germline V gene sequence: CDR1 SNHLY, CDR2 FYNNEI. Trimming left V 3 bases short and J 4 bases short, with 12 bases between. For the CDR3, the DNA is TGTGCCAGCAGTGATATACTCCCTGGCACTGAAGCTTTCTTT. The encoded protein is CASSDILPGTEAFF.

This clone occurred once. The chain carries TRBV9 and TRBJ1-2, with 8 bases identical to TRBD1. V lost 3 bases, J lost 4 bases, and 11 bases stayed unmatched. Germline CDR1 is SGDLS and CDR2 is YYNGEE. CDR3 size: 16 residues. CDR3 bases: TGTGCCAGCAGCGGGGAGCCAGGGGGCTGGGGCTATGGCTACACCTTC. It encodes CASSGEPGGWGYGYTF. The full variable domain, its missing parts supplied by reference TRBV9 and TRBJ1-2, is DSGVTQTPKHLITATGQRVTLRCSPRSGDLSVYWYQQSLDQGLQFLIQYYNGEERAKGNILERFSAQQFPDLHSELNLSSLELGDSALYFCASSGEPGGWGYGYTFGSGTRLTVV.

The chain is built from TRBV3-1 (or the pseudogene TRBV3-2) and TRBJ2-1, with 14 positions matching TRBD2. The length of the CDR3 is 22 residues. J was trimmed by 5 bases and V by 0 bases; bases with no gene match: 18. Germline CDR1 LGHDT, CDR2 YNNKEL (reference sequence). This CDR3 reads CASSQDRIARTTSGGADNEQFF. In nucleotides, the CDR3 is TGTGCCAGCAGCCAAGATCGGATCGCTCGGACGACTAGCGGGGGGGCGGACAATGAGCAGTTCTTC.

Only one count was recorded for this clone. The gene calls are TRBV29-1 and TRBJ1-1, with a possible D match to TRBD1 (5 bases). The CDR3 runs to 14 residues. Trimming cost V 5 bases and J 4 bases, with 17 bases left between them. The V gene's germline CDR1 is SQVTM and CDR2 ANQGSEA. The CDR3 is CSVKPTIQGTEAFF. CDR3 bases: TGCAGCGTTAAACCGACCATTCAGGGCACTGAAGCTTTCTTT.

The chain carries TRBV28 and TRBJ1-1; no clear D gene. The germline gives CDR1 MDHEN, CDR2 SYDVKM. CDR3 size: 15 residues. The V gene lost 4 bases and the J gene lost 1 base, with 13 bases spanning the gap. CDR3 coding DNA: TGTGCCAGCAGTTGGGAGATTCGGGGGAACACTGAAGCTTTCTTT. Translated, it gives CASSWEIRGNTEAFF.

The chain joins TRBV28 to TRBJ2-3; 13 bases match TRBD2. Germline V gene data show CDR1 as MDHEN and CDR2 as SYDVKM. J lost 3 bases, V lost 4 bases, and 7 bases had no gene match. The CDR3 sequence is 17 residues long. Here the CDR3 DNA reads TGTGCCAGCAGTTCCGGGACTAGCGGGATCCGGACAGATACGCAGTATTTT. Amino acids: CASSSGTSGIRTDTQYF.

The chain uses TRBV7-2 and TRBJ1-2; the D is unclear. The CDR3 runs to 15 residues. Germline CDR1 is SGHTA and CDR2 is FQGNSA. V was trimmed by 5 bases and J by 3 bases, leaving 16 bases between them. CDR3 nucleotides: TGTGCCAGCAGCCCCGATTGGGGAGGTGACTATGGCTACACCTTC. As protein: CASSPDWGGDYGYTF.

The chain recombines TRBV18 with TRBJ1-1; D unclear. This CDR3 comprises 14 residues. Germline loops: CDR1 KGHSH, CDR2 LQKENI. The V end was cut by 3 bases, the J end by 6 bases, with 14 bases between. In DNA, the CDR3 is TGTGCCAGCTCACCGTCAGGATTTGGCGCTGAAGCTTTCTTT. Protein sequence: CASSPSGFGAEAFF.

The rearrangement links TRBV6-5 to TRBJ1-2; 10 nucleotides align to TRBD1. The J segment lost 4 bases and the V segment lost 4 bases, leaving 0 bases of the junction unmatched. The V gene's germline CDR1 is MNHEY and CDR2 SVGAGI. The CDR3 covers 13 residues. CDR3: CASSWDRGYGYTF. Here the CDR3 DNA reads TGTGCCAGCAGTTGGGACAGGGGCTATGGCTACACCTTC.

The chain is built from TRBV5-1 and TRBJ2-7; the match to TRBD1 covers 10 bases. The CDR3 totals 15 residues. Unmatched junction bases numbered 4, after V lost 0 bases and J lost 4 bases. The V gene's germline CDR1 is SGHRS and CDR2 YFSETQ. In DNA, the CDR3 is TGCGCCAGCAGCTTGGAGACAGGGGGCGAGTACGAGCAGTACTTC. Its translation: CASSLETGGEYEQYF.

The chain couples TRBV7-2 to TRBJ1-2; tentative D call: TRBD1 (5 bases). There are 14 residues in the CDR3. V lost 4 bases to trimming and J lost 0 bases, with 9 bases between them. Germline V gene lookup returns CDR1 SGHTA and CDR2 FQGNSA. This CDR3 is CASSWGGSNYGYTF. Here the CDR3 DNA reads TGTGCCAGCAGCTGGGGGGGTTCTAACTATGGCTACACCTTC.

The chain recombines TRBV18 with TRBJ2-3; possibly TRBD1 for D (6 bases). The length of the CDR3 is 18 residues. In germline, CDR1 is KGHSH, CDR2 LQKENI. V was trimmed by 2 bases and J by 2 bases, leaving 20 bases between them. The CDR3 loop reads CASSPYRFGQLITDTQYF. In DNA, the CDR3 is TGTGCCAGCTCACCATACAGGTTCGGACAGCTTATCACAGATACGCAGTATTTT.

This chain joins TRBV28 and TRBJ1-2, with D maybe TRBD1 (5 bases). Trimming pared 6 bases from V and 7 bases from J, leaving 24 bases between. From germline, CDR1 is MDHEN and CDR2 SYDVKM. The CDR3 sequence is 16 residues long. The CDR3 DNA is TGTGCCAGCAGCAGAATCTCGAGCAGGGTAGTCACTGGCTACACCTTC. Protein sequence: CASSRISSRVVTGYTF.

The chain combines TRBV7-9 with TRBJ2-2, with D possibly being TRBD1 (5 bases). Per germline, CDR1 SEHNR and CDR2 FQNEAQ (reference sequence). CDR3 length: 16 residues. The V and J ends lost 5 bases and 0 bases respectively, with 13 bases between them. CDR3 sequence: CASSLEWGTNTGELFF. Here the CDR3 DNA reads TGTGCCAGCAGCCTAGAGTGGGGCACGAACACCGGGGAGCTGTTTTTT.

Here the CDR3 DNA reads TGCGCCAGCAGACCAGGGGGCGAGAACACTGAAGCTTTCTTT. This sequence encodes CASRPGGENTEAFF. The chain carries TRBV10-1 and TRBJ1-1; 8 bases line up with TRBD1. CDR3 length: 14 amino acids. Germline CDR1 WNHNN, CDR2 SYGVQD (reference sequence). After removal of 6 bases from V and 1 base from J, the junction contained 4 bases not matched to a gene.

The CDR3 spells CASSPRYQPQHF. DNA for the CDR3: TGTGCCAGCAGTCCGAGATATCAGCCCCAGCATTTT. The rearrangement uses TRBV12-3 or TRBV12-4 and TRBJ1-5; no clear D gene. Between the trimmed V and J ends, which lost 5 bases and 5 bases, there was a span of 7 bases. The length of the CDR3 is 12 residues.

The chain couples TRBV4-2 to TRBJ1-2; D is unresolved. In germline, CDR1 is LGHNA, CDR2 YNFKEQ. The V and J ends lost 2 bases and 7 bases respectively, with 5 bases between them. This CDR3 spans 11 amino acids. The chain's CDR3 is CASSQTGGYTF. The CDR3 bases are TGTGCCAGCAGCCAAACGGGTGGCTACACCTTC.

V is TRBV6-2 or TRBV6-3 and J is TRBJ1-1; D gene uncertain. CDR1 and CDR2 from the germline V gene are MNHEY and SVGEGT. V was shortened by 5 bases and J by 6 bases, with 10 bases between the two germline ends. CDR3 length equals 12 residues. CDR3 region: CASSTGSAEAFF. CDR3 DNA sequence: TGTGCCAGCAGTACCGGCAGCGCTGAAGCTTTCTTT.